This entry describes one TCR beta chain. The authors' processing: Reference gene primer amplification gave estimated nucleated cell counts. Generated by immunoSEQ multiplex PCR, the TCRdb table keeps only in-frame clones and is missing some. D and trimming come from the DNA, and the V and J calls and clone size come from that table. The sample gives over 120,000 clones, 75% to 80% of which show up once; just under 3% is in the top ten. The germline CDR1 and CDR2 sequences are SGHDN and FVKESK. The CDR3 is 13 amino acids. Trimming at V came to 9 bases and at J to 7 bases, leaving 8 bases not matched to a gene. The data were taken from a study of blood T cell repertoires in COVID-19. Study as a whole: The origin of the acute and convalescent COVID-19 samples was the United States, Italy and Spain.

This study enrolled people aged about 18 to 90 from about two dozen US geographic areas. Participants' reported clinical history set cohort assignment. Sequencing input: PBMCs or T cells enriched from blood (not recorded which). The chain combines TRBV14 with TRBJ2-2, with 7 bases fitting TRBD1. This receptor was taken from a woman in her forties or fifties who had recovered from COVID-19. CDR3 region: CASQQGLNGELFF. The CDR3, as DNA: TGTGCCAGTCAACAGGGGTTGAACGGGGAGCTGTTTTTT.